This passage covers 15 T cell receptor beta chains from one sample sequenced in a study of vaccination effects on CD4 cells after COVID-19. No antigen has been assigned to these receptors. Researchers isolated CD4+ T cells once 9 to 11 days of culture had elapsed. Either the mRNA-1273 or the BNT162b2 vaccine was given to participants as two doses. The protocol was immunoSEQ multiplex PCR, while the TCRdb copy is restricted to in-frame clones and leaves out a portion. The sample has 57,000 or so clones, around four fifths seen once; the top ten hold 4.3%. The source material was CD4+ T cells from PBMCs cultured without peptide, sampled after COVID-19 vaccination. The receptors come from a human donor who received a COVID-19 vaccine.

The chain uses TRBV9 and TRBJ2-7; a weak D match, TRBD1 (5 bases). The V end was cut by 0 bases, the J end by 3 bases, with 10 bases between. The CDR3 sequence is 14 residues long. In germline, CDR1 is SGDLS, CDR2 YYNGEE. This chain's CDR3 is CASSVGTQSYEQYF. CDR3 nucleotide sequence: TGTGCCAGCAGCGTAGGGACACAAAGCTACGAGCAGTACTTC.

The chain has TRBV19 and TRBJ2-2, with D tentatively TRBD1 (6 bases). The ends were cut back, 5 bases at V and 4 bases at J, with 11 bases in the middle. Germline V lookup: CDR1 LNHDA, CDR2 SQIVND (reference sequence). The CDR3 is 14 amino acids. The CDR3 spells CASSRQGITGELFF. For the CDR3, the DNA is TGTGCCAGTAGTCGCCAGGGGATCACCGGGGAGCTGTTTTTT.

The chain combines TRBV5-4 with TRBJ1-5; 8 nucleotides agree with TRBD1. The trim removed 3 bases at V and 0 bases at J, leaving 2 bases unmatched. CDR3 length: 15 amino acids. CDR1 is SGHNT and CDR2 is YYREEE in the germline V gene (reference sequence). The CDR3 nucleotides read TGTGCCAGCAGCTCCGGGACAGGTAGCAATCAGCCCCAGCATTTT. Amino acids: CASSSGTGSNQPQHF.

The rearrangement joins TRBV27 to TRBJ2-7; D unclear. Germline loops: CDR1 MNHEY, CDR2 SMNVEV (reference sequence). The CDR3 length is 16 residues. The germline V and J ends were trimmed by 2 bases and 2 bases, with 16 bases remaining between them. CDR3: CASSLNFWRPTYEQYF. In DNA form, the CDR3 reads TGTGCCAGCAGTTTAAATTTCTGGCGGCCAACCTACGAGCAGTACTTC.

The gene calls are TRBV20-1 and TRBJ2-5, with D unclear. V dropped 3 bases and J dropped 1 base, with 3 bases sitting between them. The CDR3 sequence is 11 residues long. Per germline, CDR1 DFQATT and CDR2 SNEGSKA (reference sequence). The CDR3 nucleotides are TGCAGTGCTAGCGGCCAAGAGACCCAGTACTTC. Protein: CSASGQETQYF.

The gene calls are TRBV11-3 and TRBJ2-3; TRBD2 matches 8 bases. The V gene end was trimmed by 2 bases and the J gene end by 1 base; junction bases not matched to a gene: 2. The CDR3 spans 15 residues. Germline V gives CDR1 SGHNT, CDR2 YENEEA. The chain's CDR3 is CASSLSGGGTDTQYF. CDR3 coding DNA: TGTGCCAGCAGCTTATCGGGGGGGGGCACAGATACGCAGTATTTT.

The chain carries TRBV7-2 and TRBJ1-1, with D possibly TRBD1 on 6 matching bases. CDR1 is SGHTA and CDR2 is FQGNSA in the germline V gene. Trimming removed 8 bases from V and 5 bases from J, with 18 bases in between. The CDR3 loop spans 14 amino acids. The CDR3 DNA is TGTGCCAGCGGCACGAGGGGGAAGGGGACTGAAGCTTTCTTT. It encodes CASGTRGKGTEAFF. The full variable domain, rest sourced from reference TRBV7-2 and TRBJ1-1, is GAGVSQSPSNKVTEKGKDVELRCDPISGHTALYWYRQSLGQGLEFLIYFQGNSAPDKSGLPSDRFSAERTGGSVSTLTIQRTQQEDSAVYLCASGTRGKGTEAFFGQGTRLTVV.

The count of this clone is one. CDR3 protein: CASSQEPNYGYTF. The CDR3, as DNA: TGCGCCAGCAGCCAAGAGCCCAACTATGGCTACACCTTC. The rearrangement links TRBV4-1 to TRBJ1-2; unclear D gene. The CDR3 runs 13 residues. The V gene's germline CDR1 is MGHRA and CDR2 YSYEKL. V lost 0 bases, J lost 2 bases, and 4 bases lay in between.

The chain links TRBV28 to TRBJ1-2; D is ambiguous. The CDR3 covers 15 residues. Trimming pared 5 bases from V and 4 bases from J, leaving 17 bases between. Germline V gene data show CDR1 as MDHEN and CDR2 as SYDVKM. The CDR3 coding sequence is TGTGCCAGCAGTCTCCGGGGAGGTGTGACCTATGGCTACACCTTC. It specifies CASSLRGGVTYGYTF.

This rearrangement joins TRBV7-2 to TRBJ2-1, with D unresolved. The CDR3 consists of 16 residues. Trimming removed 5 bases at V and 7 bases at J, with 21 bases between. Germline CDR1 is SGHTA and CDR2 is FQGNSA. The CDR3, as DNA: TGTGCCAGCAGCCCCCAGATCTCTCGAACCACGAATGAGCAGTTCTTC. It codes for CASSPQISRTTNEQFF. Complete variable domain (other parts from reference TRBV7-2 and TRBJ2-1): GAGVSQSPSNKVTEKGKDVELRCDPISGHTALYWYRQSLGQGLEFLIYFQGNSAPDKSGLPSDRFSAERTGGSVSTLTIQRTQQEDSAVYLCASSPQISRTTNEQFFGPGTRLTVL.

This chain joins TRBV10-1 and TRBJ2-7; D may be TRBD1 or TRBD2 (5 bases each). V dropped 9 bases and J dropped 0 bases, with 21 bases sitting between them. The CDR3 covers 16 residues. Germline V CDR1 and CDR2: WNHNN, SYGVQD (reference sequence). The CDR3 nucleotides read TGCGCCAGTACCTCACTGGGGGTGAACAGCTCCTACGAGCAGTACTTC. Translated, it gives CASTSLGVNSSYEQYF.

The rearrangement uses TRBV6-9 and TRBJ1-6; 8 bases map to TRBD1. The CDR3 has 14 residues. V shed 6 bases, J shed 8 bases, and the junction held 6 bases outside the gene matches. Germline V CDR1 and CDR2: MNHGY, SVAAGI. In nucleotides, the CDR3 is TGTGCCAGCAGATACACAGGGGGACATTCACCCCTCCACTTT. This gives the protein CASRYTGGHSPLHF.

V is TRBV29-1 and J is TRBJ1-2, with D perhaps TRBD1 (6 bases). V dropped 4 bases and J dropped 4 bases, with 22 bases sitting between them. Germline CDR1 is SQVTM and CDR2 is ANQGSEA. The CDR3 sequence is 16 residues long. The CDR3 reads CSVGGTTGRFRYGYTF. The CDR3 region has the DNA TGCAGCGTTGGCGGAACGACAGGTCGATTCCGCTATGGCTACACCTTC.

The chain recombines TRBV7-2 with TRBJ2-3; a weak D match, TRBD2 (6 bases). The length of the CDR3 is 15 residues. Germline assignment: CDR1 SGHTA and CDR2 FQGNSA. The V end lost 1 base, the J end lost 2 bases, and 10 bases lay between the germline ends. In nucleotides, the CDR3 is TGTGCCAGCAGCTTAGGAGGAGGGTTCACAGATACGCAGTATTTT. Its protein product is CASSLGGGFTDTQYF.

V usage is TRBV6-2 or TRBV6-3 and J usage is TRBJ1-1; 7 positions match TRBD1. V shed 5 bases, J shed 4 bases, and the junction held 10 bases outside the gene matches. CDR1 is MNHEY and CDR2 is SVGEGT in the germline V gene. CDR3 length equals 15 residues. CDR3 nucleotide sequence: TGTGCCAGCAGTCAACGACAGGGCGTGGGCACTGAAGCTTTCTTT. Its protein is CASSQRQGVGTEAFF.